The 14 T cell receptor beta chains below were found in one sample sequenced in a study of blood T cells in healthy people across ages. Alongside a J-beta primer mix, a sample-barcoded 5' primer served in a second PCR lasting about 7 to 12 cycles. TCRdb reprocessed the 5' RACE reads via MiXCR and lists one record per CDR3 protein. The table shows around 1,600,000 distinct CDR3 sequences, with approximately 43% occurring only once. Specimen: blood. These receptor sequences come from a young woman in good health.

This rearrangement joins TRBV6-4 to TRBJ2-3, with 9 bases lining up with TRBD2. J lost 4 bases, V lost 3 bases, and 5 bases had no gene match. The CDR3 is made up of 15 amino acids. Germline lookup yields CDR1 MRHNA and CDR2 SNTAGT. DNA for the CDR3: TGTGCCAGCAGTGAATCGGCGGGGGGGCCAGATACGCAGTATTTT. Its translation is CASSESAGGPDTQYF.

This clonotype was detected a few times. This chain uses TRBV2 with TRBJ1-4, with 7 bases identical to TRBD1. CDR3 length: 14 residues. Germline assignment: CDR1 SNHLY and CDR2 FYNNEI. The J segment lost 5 bases and the V segment lost 7 bases, leaving 7 bases of the junction unmatched. CDR3 nucleotide sequence: TGTGCCAGCAAGAGGACAGGCGCGAATGAAAAACTGTTTTTT. Translation gives CASKRTGANEKLFF.

This chain links TRBV6-2 or TRBV6-3 with TRBJ2-1, with 11 bases fitting TRBD1. TRBJ2-7 explains the end of the DNA better; the J call may be wrong. The CDR3 is made up of 18 amino acids. The germline CDR1 and CDR2 sequences are MNHEY and SVGEGT. CDR3 sequence: CASSYSINSGQGAYEQYF. The CDR3 DNA sequence: TGTGCCAGCAGTTACTCGATTAATTCGGGACAGGGGGCCTACGAGCAGTACTTC.

This clonotype was counted between two and nine times. The chain employs TRBV12-3 or TRBV12-4 and TRBJ1-1; weak D call: TRBD1 (6 bases). The CDR3 sequence is 13 residues long. V was pared by 3 bases and J by 4 bases, with 9 bases between. In nucleotides, the CDR3 is TGTGCCAGCAGTTTTCAGGGGTTCACTGAAGCTTTCTTT. It translates to CASSFQGFTEAFF.

The V call is TRBV19, the J call TRBJ2-5; unclear D gene. CDR1 LNHDA and CDR2 SQIVND come from the germline V gene (reference sequence). V lost 3 bases and J lost 4, with 12 bases in between. The CDR3 extends over 14 amino acids. CDR3 DNA: TGTGCCAGTAGTATGATAGAGGCGAGAGAGACCCAGTACTTC. It codes for CASSMIEARETQYF.

This clonotype was counted between two and nine times. V usage is TRBV11-3 and J usage is TRBJ2-1, with D possibly called TRBD1 or TRBD2 (5 bases each). Trimming shortened V by 4 bases and J by 4 bases, and 11 bases separated the two germline ends. Germline V CDR1 and CDR2: SGHNT, YENEEA. This CDR3 region has 14 residues. The CDR3 region has the DNA TGTGCCAGCAGCTCTCGGGACGCTTACAATGAGCAGTTCTTC. This sequence encodes CASSSRDAYNEQFF.

This clonotype was recorded at least ten times. This chain connects TRBV4-3 to TRBJ1-5, with unresolved D. CDR1 LGHNA and CDR2 YSLEER come from the germline V gene. This CDR3 contains 15 residues. Trimming cost V 0 bases and J 6 bases, with 12 bases left between them. The CDR3 region is CASSQERTAGQPQHF. For the CDR3, the DNA is TGCGCCAGCAGCCAAGAGAGAACAGCGGGTCAGCCCCAGCATTTT.

This clonotype was counted a few times. One end of the junction is discordant with germline, which a read error may explain. The chain joins TRBV6-5 to TRBJ1-6; possible D gene TRBD1, 6 bases. Per the germline V gene, CDR1 is MNHEY and CDR2 is SVGAGI. The CDR3 extends over 16 amino acids. CDR3 in DNA: TGTGCCAGCAGTTTTTCCAGGGGTAACTATAGTTCACCCCTCCACTTT. This gives the protein CASSFSRGNYSSPLHF.

This clonotype was recorded a few times. The CDR3 loop reads CASSAGHNEQYF. The CDR3 region has the DNA TGTGCCAGCAGCGCGGGACACAACGAGCAGTACTTC. This rearrangement joins TRBV7-2 to TRBJ2-7, with D tentatively TRBD1 or TRBD2 (6 bases each). Germline lookup yields CDR1 SGHTA and CDR2 FQGNSA. V was pared by 5 bases and J by 5 bases, with 10 bases between. The CDR3 is made up of 12 amino acids.

This chain links TRBV7-9 with TRBJ2-2; D is uncertain. CDR3 length: 13 amino acids. V was cut by 5 bases and J by 8 bases, with 12 bases left in between. CDR1 and CDR2 from the germline V gene are SEHNR and FQNEAQ (reference sequence). CDR3 sequence (DNA): TGTGCCAGCAGCCGGGTACCGACAGGGGAGCTGTTTTTT. As protein: CASSRVPTGELFF. The variable domain in full, with the rest retrieved from reference TRBV7-9 and TRBJ2-2, is DTGVSQNPRHKITKRGQNVTFRCDPISEHNRLYWYRQTLGQGPEFLTYFQNEAQLEKSRLLSDRFSAERPKGSFSTLEIQRTEQGDSAMYLCASSRVPTGELFFGEGSRLTVL.

This clonotype came up a few times. V is TRBV27 and J is TRBJ1-5; D is perhaps TRBD1 (5 bases). The CDR3 totals 15 residues. CDR1 and CDR2 from the germline V gene are MNHEY and SMNVEV (reference sequence). V was cut by 8 bases and J by 1 base, with 15 bases left in between. The CDR3 DNA follows: TGTGCCAGCCAAAACAGGTTACTCAGCAATCAGCCCCAGCATTTT. This encodes CASQNRLLSNQPQHF.

The table lists this clonotype with a few counts. J is TRBJ2-1 and V is TRBV7-9; D is unclear. The CDR3 runs to 15 residues. Germline loops: CDR1 SEHNR, CDR2 FQNEAQ (reference sequence). Deletions cut 5 bases from V and 5 bases from J, with 16 bases between. The CDR3 sequence: CASSPTSSWNNEQFF. CDR3 sequence (DNA): TGTGCCAGCAGCCCGACCTCCAGTTGGAACAATGAGCAGTTCTTC.

As regards this clonotype: This is likely a read error, given that the CDR3 carries no conserved phenylalanine or tryptophan at its end. This chain uses TRBV29-1 with TRBJ2-7; 9 nucleotides match TRBD1. After removal of 6 bases from V and 0 bases from J, the junction contained 6 bases not matched to a gene. This CDR3 comprises 14 residues. In germline, CDR1 is SQVTM, CDR2 ANQGSEA. The CDR3 protein is CSVSPGQGSYEQYL. CDR3 nucleotide sequence: TGCAGCGTGTCTCCGGGACAGGGCTCCTACGAGCAGTACTTA.

This clonotype was observed many times. The gene calls are TRBV24-1 and TRBJ2-5, with TRBD2 as a possible D gene (6 bases). V shed 0 bases and J shed 5 bases, with 15 bases lying between them. There are 16 residues in the CDR3. Germline V gives CDR1 KGHDR, CDR2 SFDVKD. The CDR3 DNA reads TGTGCCACCAGTGATTTGCAAGTCGGAGGGAGGGAGACCCAGTACTTC. Translation gives CATSDLQVGGRETQYF.